This T cell receptor (beta chain) was recovered during a study of human T cells and chemical hapten exposure (dated by TCRdb to the early 2020s). With respect to the entire study: For sensitization, 2% DPC in acetone was applied to a 2 cm by 2 cm area of upper inner arm skin. Throughout the study period of approximately 23 weeks, patients also received therapeutic DPC doses to the scalp every week. Patch testing on the upper back used Finn chambers containing 0.01% DPC, with scoring done after 6 days according to International Contact Dermatitis Research Group standards. Most of the patients in the cohort were female, and the cohort covered alopecia areata with under or over 50% scalp involvement, alopecia totalis and alopecia universalis. Libraries were combined into a pool for sequencing, and differences in TCR yield between samples came mainly from small differences in library volumes within the pool. Peripheral blood TCR repertoire changes were tracked in vivo in alopecia patients during primary and secondary sensitization to the hapten diphenylcyclopropenone (DPC). Patient blood was sampled pre-sensitization (week 0) and at 2, 6 and about 24 weeks after DPC sensitization. Blood for TCR sequencing was provided by twenty-nine alopecia patients at one to four time points (pre-sensitization, 2, 6 and 24 weeks).

The paper's findings and limits, for the study overall: All patients had alopecia, a presumed autoimmune disease, so their immune response might differ from that of healthy individuals. Patch test score correlated positively with the number of PT1 expanded TCRs, reaching significance at thresholds 8, 16 and 32 but not at 4. Expanded TCRs formed significantly more large CDR3 similarity clusters than pre-sensitization or healthy control sets, consistent with antigen-driven responses. After repeated subsampling, the strength of the expansion versus patch-test correlation and the threshold at which it became significant changed. DPC sensitization did not change the number of TCRs with a frequency above 1 in 1000, and there was no evidence of changes in global repertoire structure.

What the time point label conveys for this sample: pre-sensitization, week 0. The treatment or condition label, read with the paper, signifies: therapeutic diphenylcyclopropenone sensitization with weekly scalp DPC. At each patch-test visit, blood was drawn before the patch test was applied. Eligible patients were aged 18 to 70, diagnosed with alopecia, deemed suitable for DPC therapy, and excluded if pregnant. Unfractionated whole blood was collected in Tempus Blood RNA tubes, and total RNA was extracted from that blood. For CDR1 and CDR2, the germline V gene lists MNHEY and SVGEGT. Its CDR3 holds 15 amino acids, cysteine through phenylalanine. Left in the record is the CDR3 DNA by itself, 45 bases read in frame from the first base. V loses 6 bases, J loses 0 bases, and the germline ends lie 12 bases apart. Receptors were amplified or captured by RACE. The reads were generated on a NextSeq 500. During library preparation, unique molecular identifiers were attached to individual cDNA molecules so that TCRs could be counted quantitatively and reproducibly. Both TCR alpha and TCR beta chains were sequenced from each blood RNA sample. Per the authors' processing: The median number of TCRs per sample was roughly 94,000, ranging from roughly 23,224 to 690,600. The Decombinator software suite was used to annotate V, J and CDR3 in the TCR reads. Every sample was subsampled to the same number of TCRs (28,000) for the PS versus PT1 abundance plots. Expanded TCRs were defined as absent before sensitization and observed at least eight times at the 2-week time point. TCRdb's own reprocessing of the public reads used fastp at Q25 and MiXCR and kept productive beta chains. Rows are combined by CDR3 protein, so each entry shows the most common genes and DNA. For this entry, the V and J calls and clone size follow TCRdb and not the study's own pipeline. This sample lists 95,000 to 150,000 distinct CDR3 sequences; roughly 14% were detected once. The ten largest make up around 2.7% of the sample.

This clonotype occurred many times. Its antigen remains undetermined. No quality values exist for individual bases; no much larger clone is one base distant. The sample in question was whole blood, obtained in connection with sensitization to the hapten diphenylcyclopropenone (DPC). The sequence came from a woman under 30 with alopecia areata. Some clones in this sample may be carry-over from other donors' samples. The chain joins TRBV6-2 or TRBV6-3 to TRBJ1-3; possibly the D gene is TRBD1, per 6 matching bases. CDR3 loop: CASSRQDISGNTIYF. The bases are TGTGCCAGCAGCCGACAGGACATCTCTGGAAACACCATATATTTT.